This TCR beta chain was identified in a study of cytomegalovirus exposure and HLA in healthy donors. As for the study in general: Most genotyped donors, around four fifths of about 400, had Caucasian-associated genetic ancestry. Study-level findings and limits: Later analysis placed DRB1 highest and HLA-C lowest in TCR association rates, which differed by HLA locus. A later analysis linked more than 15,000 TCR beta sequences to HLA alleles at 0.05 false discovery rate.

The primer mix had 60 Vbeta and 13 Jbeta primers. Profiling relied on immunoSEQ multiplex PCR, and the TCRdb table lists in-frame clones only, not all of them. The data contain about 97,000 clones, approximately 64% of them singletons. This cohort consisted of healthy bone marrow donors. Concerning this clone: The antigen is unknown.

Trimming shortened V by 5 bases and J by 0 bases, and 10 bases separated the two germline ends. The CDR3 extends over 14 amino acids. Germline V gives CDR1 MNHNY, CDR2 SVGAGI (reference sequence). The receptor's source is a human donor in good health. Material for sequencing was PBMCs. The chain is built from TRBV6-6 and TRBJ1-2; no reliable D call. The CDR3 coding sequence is TGTGCCAGCAGTACCCTTGGAGCTAACTATGGCTACACCTTC. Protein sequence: CASSTLGANYGYTF.